The 26 T cell receptor beta chains below all came from one sample that was sequenced in a study of early T cells in non-severe SARS-CoV-2 infection. TCRdb passed the 5' RACE reads through MiXCR, listing each CDR3 protein once. The repertoire has some 34,000 distinct CDR3 sequences, over 6% of them found once; the top ten carry about 13%. Here the sequenced sample was whole blood, taken at baseline. These receptors were obtained from an adult who was a healthcare worker with PCR-confirmed SARS-CoV-2 infection or an uninfected control (not recorded which).

The chain links TRBV6-6 to TRBJ2-5, with a tentative D call TRBD2 (5 bases). The germline CDR1 and CDR2 sequences are MNHNY and SVGAGI (reference sequence). This CDR3 has 15 residues. V gave up 6 bases and J gave up 4 bases, with 18 bases separating them. CDR3 in DNA: TGTGCCAGCAGCTCCGCTATGGGGAGTTCAGAGACCCAGTACTTC. Translation: CASSSAMGSSETQYF.

This clonotype was counted only a few times. The chain uses TRBV24-1 and TRBJ2-3; D may be TRBD1 (5 bases). Germline CDR1 reads KGHDR; CDR2 reads SFDVKD. V lost 6 bases to trimming and J lost 3 bases, with 15 bases between them. This CDR3 has 15 amino acids. In nucleotides, the CDR3 is TGTGCCACCAGTTCCAGATATCAGGGAACAGATACGCAGTATTTT. Amino acid sequence: CATSSRYQGTDTQYF.

This clonotype was seen ten or more times. V and J are TRBV19 and TRBJ1-1; 7 bases are a match to TRBD1. V shed 10 bases and J 1 base; nucleotides not matched to a gene: 3. The length of the CDR3 is 12 residues. The germline V gene has CDR1 LNHDA and CDR2 SQIVND (reference sequence). CDR3 residues: CATNRGNTEAFF. CDR3 nucleotides: TGTGCCACAAACAGGGGGAACACTGAAGCTTTCTTT.

The gene calls are TRBV10-3 and TRBJ1-6; D uncertain. V lost 4 bases and J 10 bases, leaving 14 bases between the germline ends. The CDR3 sequence is 14 residues long. The germline V gene has CDR1 ENHRY and CDR2 SYGVKD. Here the CDR3 reads CAISASGSDSPLHF. Written as DNA, the CDR3 is TGTGCCATCAGTGCTTCTGGATCAGACTCACCCCTCCACTTT.

The sample holds a few counts of this clonotype. V is TRBV5-1 and J is TRBJ2-5, with no clear D. There are 14 residues in the CDR3. Germline assignment: CDR1 SGHRS and CDR2 YFSETQ. V gave up 7 bases and J gave up 0 bases, with 13 bases separating them. The CDR3 sequence: CASGQVANQETQYF. The CDR3 bases are TGCGCCAGCGGCCAGGTGGCGAACCAAGAGACCCAGTACTTC. The whole variable domain, filled in from reference TRBV5-1 and TRBJ2-5, reads KAGVTQTPRYLIKTRGQQVTLSCSPISGHRSVSWYQQTPGQGLQFLFEYFSETQRNKGNFPGRFSGRQFSNSRSEMNVSTLELGDSALYLCASGQVANQETQYFGPGTRLLVL.

This clonotype has just a few counts. The rearrangement joins TRBV14 to TRBJ2-7; 7 nucleotides agree with TRBD2. The CDR3 consists of 15 residues. Germline trimming cut 4 bases from V and 3 bases from J; bases unmatched to any gene: 9. Germline lookup yields CDR1 SGHDN and CDR2 FVKESK. The CDR3: CASSPVRSSGYEQYF. The CDR3 DNA sequence: TGTGCCAGCAGCCCCGTGCGGTCTAGCGGCTACGAGCAGTACTTC.

The rearrangement links TRBV7-2 to TRBJ2-3, with unresolved D. The CDR3 loop spans 15 amino acids. Looked up from germline, CDR1 is SGHTA and CDR2 is FQGNSA. V lost 1 base, J lost 2 bases, and 10 bases lay in between. This CDR3 reads CASSLDAQFTDTQYF. CDR3 nucleotide sequence: TGTGCCAGCAGCTTAGACGCTCAATTCACAGATACGCAGTATTTT.

This CDR3 is CASSFGTGDYEQYV. CDR3 DNA sequence: TGCGCCAGCAGCTTCGGGACAGGAGACTACGAGCAGTACGTC. The genes are TRBV5-1 and TRBJ2-7; 8 nucleotides match TRBD1. The CDR3 covers 14 residues. Looked up from germline, CDR1 is SGHRS and CDR2 is YFSETQ. V trimming: 2 bases; J trimming: 3 bases; junction bases outside the gene matches: 4.

The V and J genes are TRBV18 and TRBJ2-1; a weak D match, TRBD1 (8 bases). The CDR3 runs to 15 residues. In germline, CDR1 is KGHSH, CDR2 LQKENI. Trimming removed 0 bases at V and 7 bases at J, with 13 bases between. The CDR3 loop is CASSPPTGGGNEQFF. DNA for the CDR3: TGTGCCAGCTCACCACCAACAGGGGGAGGGAATGAGCAGTTCTTC. Based on the CDR3 plus reference TRBV18 and TRBJ2-1, the full variable domain is NAGVMQNPRHLVRRRGQEARLRCSPMKGHSHVYWYRQLPEEGLKFMVYLQKENIIDESGMPKERFSAEFPKEGPSILRIQQVVRGDSAAYFCASSPPTGGGNEQFFGPGTRLTVL.

The rearrangement links TRBV7-6 to TRBJ2-3; TRBD2 matches at 9 bases. In germline, CDR1 is SGHVS, CDR2 FNYEAQ. The V and J ends lost 5 bases and 5 bases, in that order; junction bases with no gene match: 14. The CDR3 covers 17 residues. The CDR3 DNA reads as TGTGCCAGCAGCCCTTATCTGATGAGCGGGAGGTTAGATACGCAGTATTTT. This gives the protein CASSPYLMSGRLDTQYF.

This clonotype was seen repeatedly, ten times or more. The chain is built from TRBV7-8 and TRBJ2-1; 8 bases map to TRBD2. V gave up 5 bases and J gave up 0 bases; unmatched junction bases: 18. Per germline, CDR1 SGHVS and CDR2 FQNEAQ. The CDR3 is 20 residues long. CDR3 DNA: TGTGCCAGCAGCCCATTTCCTAGCGGGTCAAAAAGAAGCTCCTACAATGAGCAGTTCTTC. This translates into CASSPFPSGSKRSSYNEQFF.

This chain joins TRBV7-9 and TRBJ2-2; 8 bases align to TRBD2. The V gene end was trimmed by 0 bases and the J gene end by 5 bases; junction bases not matched to a gene: 5. The CDR3 extends over 16 amino acids. Germline loops: CDR1 SEHNR, CDR2 FQNEAQ (reference sequence). CDR3 sequence: CASSLASSGGTGELFF. The CDR3 nucleotides are TGTGCCAGCAGCTTAGCCTCTTCGGGAGGGACCGGGGAGCTGTTTTTT.

This clonotype was observed a few times. The chain couples TRBV7-2 to TRBJ2-1, with D maybe TRBD2 (5 bases). Germline CDR1 SGHTA, CDR2 FQGNSA. The length of the CDR3 is 11 residues. Trimming removed 5 bases from V and 10 bases from J, with 9 bases in between. The CDR3 coding sequence is TGTGCCAGCAGCCCGGACTTGGAGCAGTTCTTC. This codes for CASSPDLEQFF.

This clonotype showed up many times. The rearrangement joins TRBV6-5 to TRBJ2-1; 13 bases align to TRBD2. CDR3 length: 14 amino acids. Germline V CDR1 and CDR2: MNHEY, SVGAGI. The trim removed 7 bases at V and 8 bases at J, leaving 5 bases unmatched. The CDR3 sequence: CASTGLAGVHEQFF. The CDR3 nucleotides are TGTGCCAGCACCGGACTAGCGGGAGTCCATGAGCAGTTCTTC.

CDR3: CSVDAGGGNTIYF. The CDR3 nucleotides are TGCAGCGTTGATGCAGGGGGTGGAAACACCATATATTTT. J is TRBJ1-3 and V is TRBV29-1, with 7 bases fitting TRBD1. The V gene's germline CDR1 is SQVTM and CDR2 ANQGSEA. V was pared by 3 bases and J by 3 bases, with 2 bases of the junction left unmatched. This CDR3 has 13 residues.

This chain connects TRBV11-2 to TRBJ2-1; 7 bases are shared with TRBD1. The V segment lost 6 bases and the J segment 9 bases; nucleotides outside the gene matches: 11. CDR1 and CDR2 (germline): SGHAT, FQNNGV. The CDR3 length is 14 residues. The CDR3 nucleotides read TGTGCCAGCAGACAGATCGACAGGGTTTTTGAGCAGTTCTTC. Translated, it gives CASRQIDRVFEQFF.

CDR3 protein: CASNLDRGGSYTF. The CDR3 DNA sequence: TGTGCCAGCAATCTGGACAGGGGGGGAAGCTACACCTTC. This sequence joins TRBV6-1 and TRBJ1-2, with 10 bases matching TRBD1. Germline V gene sequence: CDR1 MNHNS, CDR2 SASEGT. V lost 7 bases to trimming and J lost 9 bases; unmatched junction nucleotides: 8. CDR3 length: 13 amino acids.

This clonotype was picked up a small number of times. This sequence joins TRBV12-3 or TRBV12-4 and TRBJ1-2; TRBD1 is a possible D gene (6 bases). V dropped 4 bases and J dropped 6 bases, with 12 bases sitting between them. The CDR3 has 13 amino acids. CDR3 region: CASSSFAGDGYTF. CDR3 in DNA: TGTGCCAGCAGTTCATTTGCAGGGGATGGCTACACCTTC.

The sample holds many counts of this clonotype. The chain employs TRBV27 and TRBJ1-1, with 7 bases aligning to TRBD1. The CDR3 sequence is 17 residues long. Germline V gives CDR1 MNHEY, CDR2 SMNVEV (reference sequence). After removal of 5 bases from V and 4 bases from J, the junction contained 16 bases not matched to a gene. CDR3 region: CASSQFLYTDRVTEAFF. CDR3 DNA sequence: TGTGCCAGCAGTCAATTCCTTTATACCGACAGGGTCACTGAAGCTTTCTTT.

This clonotype came up many times. The chain recombines TRBV15 with TRBJ2-7; 9 bases are shared with TRBD2. V trimming: 0 bases; J trimming: 0 bases; junction bases outside the gene matches: 15. The CDR3 sequence is 20 residues long. CDR1 and CDR2 from the germline V gene are LNHNV and YYDKDF (reference sequence). CDR3 DNA sequence: TGTGCCACCAGCAGAGATTTAAATCCCCCAGCGGGAGGTAGCTCCTACGAGCAGTACGTC. It codes for CATSRDLNPPAGGSSYEQYV.

J is TRBJ2-5 and V is TRBV20-1, with 8 nucleotides matching TRBD1. Unmatched junction bases numbered 10, after V lost 0 bases and J lost 7 bases. The germline V gene has CDR1 DFQATT and CDR2 SNEGSKA (reference sequence). This CDR3 is built from 15 residues. In nucleotides, the CDR3 is TGCAGTGCTAGAGATCCGCAGGGGGCCGTTGTGACCCAGTACTTC. Translation gives CSARDPQGAVVTQYF.

The chain links TRBV19 to TRBJ2-7; D is undetermined. Germline V lookup: CDR1 LNHDA, CDR2 SQIVND (reference sequence). Trimming removed 0 bases from V and 0 bases from J, with 9 bases in between. This CDR3 has 15 residues. CDR3 loop: CASSIERQLSYEQYF. The DNA of the CDR3 is TGTGCCAGTAGTATAGAGCGTCAGCTCTCCTACGAGCAGTACTTC.

The chain recombines TRBV2 with TRBJ2-3; 13 nucleotides match TRBD2. Germline CDR1 and CDR2: SNHLY and FYNNEI. V was clipped by 6 bases and J by 5 bases; unmatched bases: 5. The CDR3 runs 15 residues. The CDR3 region is CASSGLAGDVDTQYF. DNA of the CDR3: TGTGCCAGCAGCGGACTAGCGGGAGATGTAGATACGCAGTATTTT.

This clonotype has at least ten counts. The chain carries TRBV18 and TRBJ1-1; 11 bases match TRBD1. Germline-derived CDR1 and CDR2 are KGHSH and LQKENI. CDR3 length equals 14 residues. The J segment lost 5 bases and the V segment lost 5 bases, leaving 4 bases of the junction unmatched. This CDR3 reads CASSGQGARTEAFF. CDR3 DNA: TGTGCCAGCTCAGGACAGGGGGCGCGGACTGAAGCTTTCTTT.

In its sample, this clonotype was seen many times. V is TRBV29-1 and J is TRBJ2-6; no reliable D call. The CDR3 is made up of 14 amino acids. V lost 4 bases and J 0 bases, leaving 7 bases between the germline ends. The V gene's germline CDR1 is SQVTM and CDR2 ANQGSEA. CDR3 sequence: CSVVLLSGANVLTF. DNA for the CDR3: TGCAGCGTTGTTCTGCTCTCTGGGGCCAACGTCCTGACTTTC.

This clonotype has at least ten counts. The rearrangement uses TRBV27 and TRBJ2-5; D could derive from TRBD1 or TRBD2 (5 bases each). The CDR3 loop spans 13 amino acids. V was cut by 3 bases and J by 1 base, with 6 bases left in between. Germline V gene data show CDR1 as MNHEY and CDR2 as SMNVEV (reference sequence). This chain's CDR3 is CASSLRGQETQYF. CDR3 in DNA: TGTGCCAGCAGTTTGAGGGGCCAAGAGACCCAGTACTTC.